This T cell receptor beta chain was sequenced during a study of blood T cell repertoires in COVID-19. Across the study: The origin of the acute and convalescent COVID-19 samples was the United States, Italy and Spain. Nucleic acid was either cDNA or gDNA, and it came from T cells, B-cell-depleted T cells, or PBMCs.

Germline-derived CDR1 and CDR2 are SGHVS and FQNEAQ. This CDR3 is built from 17 residues. V shed 3 bases, J shed 0 bases, and the junction held 2 bases outside the gene matches. In the source study's methods: It was from reference gene primer amplification that nucleated cell counts were estimated. TCRdb's table, derived via immunoSEQ multiplex PCR, lists solely in-frame clones and lacks some. For V, J and clone size, that table is used; D and trimming come from the DNA. The sample shows roughly 25,000 clones, about 91% of them seen only once. This receptor was taken from a man aged 65-85 years with active COVID-19. The J gene is TRBJ2-6, the V gene TRBV7-8; 10 bases align to TRBD2. Sequenced input: peripheral blood. Written as DNA, the CDR3 is TGTGCCAGCAGCTTCCGGACTAGCGGCTCTGGGGCCAACGTCCTGACTTTC. As protein: CASSFRTSGSGANVLTF.